This record concerns one T cell receptor (beta chain) sequence. Per the germline V gene, CDR1 is SGHAT and CDR2 is FQNNGV. V trimming: 2 bases; J trimming: 3 bases; junction bases outside the gene matches: 5. This CDR3 has 15 residues. As originally analysed: Scientists estimated how many nucleated cells there were by amplifying reference gene primers. Measured with immunoSEQ multiplex PCR; TCRdb has only the in-frame clones, and not every one. V and J calls plus clone size are reproduced from that table; the DNA served to infer D and trimming. Of some 50,000 clones in the sample, 86% are singletons; the top ten hold less than 3%. The sample is drawn from a study of blood T cell repertoires in COVID-19. Across the whole study: Samples taken during acute and convalescent COVID-19 were collected in the United States, Italy and Spain. PBMCs, B-cell-depleted T cells, or T cells provided the cDNA or gDNA that made up the material.

The chain has TRBV11-2 and TRBJ2-3; TRBD1 matches at 7 bases. This receptor was taken from an older man with acute or convalescent COVID-19. The specimen was peripheral blood. This chain's CDR3 is CASSLLTGATDTQYF. The CDR3 region has the DNA TGTGCCAGCAGCTTACTTACAGGGGCGACAGATACGCAGTATTTT.